Many counts were recorded for the clone carrying this TCR beta chain. TCRdb processed the 5' RACE reads anew with MiXCR; each CDR3 protein has one entry. This sample has 100,000 to 150,000 distinct CDR3 sequences, with about 3.2% found just once. CDR3 length: 15 residues. The V end was cut by 8 bases, the J end by 3 bases, with 19 bases between. This sample is part of a study of neurological immune-mediated disorders. Sequenced sample: PBMCs. The sequence came from a woman under 40 with multiple sclerosis. The rearrangement joins TRBV12-3 or TRBV12-4 to TRBJ1-1, with D possibly TRBD1 on 5 matching bases. The CDR3 sequence is CASQAWGGADTEAFF. The CDR3 DNA follows: TGTGCCAGCCAGGCCTGGGGAGGGGCCGACACTGAAGCTTTCTTT.